This entry features one T cell receptor beta chain sequence. Its antigen is currently unknown. This sample was included in a study of OX40 agonist ivuxolimab in advanced cancers. Study in general: Ivuxolimab was delivered to patients intravenously every 2 weeks at doses spanning 0.01 to 10 mg/kg.

TCRdb's copy holds only in-frame clones and misses some; the assay was immunoSEQ multiplex PCR. This table has approximately 98,000 clones, approximately 84% appearing once. Study-level findings and limits: Doses of 0.1 to 3.0 mg/kg were accompanied by clonal expansion of CD4+ and CD8+ blood T cells by week 6. Certain nonresponders likewise exhibited a low normalized T-cell clonal expansion.

The sequence derives from an adult with an advanced solid tumor such as melanoma, head and neck, liver or kidney cancer. Material: CD4+ or CD8+ T cells sorted from blood, obtained in a trial of the OX40 agonist ivuxolimab.

The CDR3 DNA reads as TGTGCCAGCACCCTCCCGGGACAGGGGTGGCGGGAGGGCCAGGATGAGCAGTTCTTC. This encodes CASTLPGQGWREGQDEQFF. The chain recombines TRBV5-6 with TRBJ2-1; D possibly corresponds to TRBD1 (10 bases). CDR1 is SGHDT and CDR2 is YYEEEE in the germline V gene. The CDR3 loop spans 19 amino acids. With 6 bases removed from V and 8 bases from J, the gap between germline ends came to 33 bases.